The clone carrying this T cell receptor beta chain was picked up a small number of times. Its antigen remains unidentified. The entry originates in a study of response to subunit inactivated influenza vaccine. In TCRdb, the RT-PCR reads were re-called with MiXCR into one record per CDR3 protein. Seen here are some 800,000 distinct CDR3 sequences, around 20% observed once, and the top ten hold roughly a tenth. Regarding the study as a whole: Seasonal influenza vaccination, on each occasion, was suggested by the authors to recruit few new T cells.

The sequences come from PBMCs from blood, collected 5 to 6 days after vaccination. The sequence was collected from a man in his fifties who received an inactivated influenza vaccine.

The CDR3: CASSDAAFF. DNA of the CDR3: TGTGCCAGCAGCGACGCAGCTTTCTTT. This chain joins TRBV6-6 and TRBJ1-1; D is unresolved. CDR1 is MNHNY, CDR2 SVGAGI, per germline (reference sequence). There are 9 residues in the CDR3. V was shortened by 6 bases and J by 10 bases, with 6 bases between the two germline ends.